The 22 T cell receptor beta chains given below trace back to one sample, sequenced in a study of OX40 agonist ivuxolimab in advanced cancers. This table comes from immunoSEQ multiplex PCR, and its TCRdb copy is limited to in-frame clones, with some not included. There are about 81,000 clones in the sample; 85% to 95% occur only once, and about 13% lies in the top ten. This specimen was CD4+ or CD8+ T cells sorted from blood, taken in a trial of the OX40 agonist ivuxolimab. The receptors shown here come from an adult with an advanced solid tumor such as melanoma, head and neck, liver or kidney cancer.

This chain connects TRBV9 to TRBJ2-1; D perhaps matches TRBD2 (6 bases). V was trimmed by 3 bases and J by 7 bases, leaving 20 bases between them. The CDR3 is made up of 16 amino acids. Germline V gene lookup returns CDR1 SGDLS and CDR2 YYNGEE. The CDR3 sequence is CASSASQRDSNNEQFF. The CDR3 DNA is TGTGCCAGCAGCGCCTCTCAACGGGACTCCAATAATGAGCAGTTCTTC. Full variable domain (rest looked up from reference TRBV9 and TRBJ2-1): DSGVTQTPKHLITATGQRVTLRCSPRSGDLSVYWYQQSLDQGLQFLIQYYNGEERAKGNILERFSAQQFPDLHSELNLSSLELGDSALYFCASSASQRDSNNEQFFGPGTRLTVL.

This rearrangement joins TRBV28 to TRBJ2-7; 9 bases match TRBD1. The CDR3 consists of 17 residues. Trimming at V came to 6 bases and at J to 2 bases, leaving 14 bases not matched to a gene. The V gene's germline CDR1 is MDHEN and CDR2 SYDVKM. CDR3: CASSPRGTGRIPYEQYF. CDR3 DNA: TGTGCCAGCAGCCCTAGGGGGACAGGGAGGATCCCCTACGAGCAGTACTTC.

The chain joins TRBV28 to TRBJ2-1; the match to TRBD2 covers 7 bases. J gave up 8 bases and V 5 bases, and 12 bases lay outside the gene matches. The CDR3 covers 15 residues. CDR1 MDHEN and CDR2 SYDVKM come from the germline V gene. CDR3 DNA sequence: TGTGCCAGCAGTCCCGGGGCGGGAGAATTTGATGAGCAGTTCTTC. This gives the protein CASSPGAGEFDEQFF.

Remarks on this clone: Other DNA sequences in the sample encode the same CDR3. The chain recombines TRBV6-5 with TRBJ1-1; possible D gene TRBD1, 6 bases. CDR1 and CDR2 from the germline V gene are MNHEY and SVGAGI. Between the trimmed V and J ends, which lost 2 bases and 4 bases, there was a span of 8 bases. The CDR3 consists of 13 residues. CDR3 region: CASSYGGVTEAFF. The CDR3, as DNA: TGTGCCAGCAGTTACGGGGGCGTCACTGAAGCTTTCTTT.

The sample holds one count of this clone. The gene calls are TRBV19 and TRBJ1-5; unclear D gene. CDR3 length: 16 residues. Deletions cut 3 bases from V and 0 bases from J, with 12 bases between. Germline V gives CDR1 LNHDA, CDR2 SQIVND (reference sequence). The CDR3: CASSIRTDYSNQPQHF. CDR3 sequence (DNA): TGTGCCAGTAGTATTAGGACCGATTATAGCAATCAGCCCCAGCATTTT.

The rearrangement uses TRBV27 and TRBJ2-7; 9 bases agree with TRBD2. CDR1 and CDR2 from the germline V gene are MNHEY and SMNVEV (reference sequence). CDR3 length: 16 residues. The V gene end was trimmed by 5 bases and the J gene end by 2 bases; junction bases not matched to a gene: 10. CDR3 coding DNA: TGTGCCAGCAGTCCTCTTAGGGTAGCGGGAGCCTACGAGCAGTACTTC. Amino acid sequence: CASSPLRVAGAYEQYF.

The chain uses TRBV27 and TRBJ1-4; D gene unclear. Trimming removed 0 bases from V and 4 bases from J, with 12 bases in between. Germline CDR1 is MNHEY and CDR2 is SMNVEV (reference sequence). The CDR3 is 16 amino acids. CDR3 nucleotide sequence: TGTGCCAGCAGTTTATCGTTTCTGAGGATTAATGAAAAACTGTTTTTT. Amino acid sequence: CASSLSFLRINEKLFF.

The chain employs TRBV19 and TRBJ2-1; D remains ambiguous. There are 13 residues in the CDR3. Germline values: CDR1 LNHDA, CDR2 SQIVND (reference sequence). Trimming removed 3 bases from V and 6 bases from J, with 9 bases in between. The CDR3 nucleotides are TGTGCCAGTAGTATTAGTTTCGGCAATGAGCAGTTCTTC. Translated, it gives CASSISFGNEQFF.

The chain joins TRBV7-9 to TRBJ1-1; D is unclear. The CDR3 has 13 residues. V was cut by 6 bases and J by 1 base, with 9 bases left in between. CDR1 is SEHNR and CDR2 is FQNEAQ in the germline V gene (reference sequence). CDR3 coding DNA: TGTGCCAGCAGGGTTACAGAGAACACTGAAGCTTTCTTT. Amino acids: CASRVTENTEAFF.

The chain joins TRBV27 to TRBJ2-1, with D unclear. The V gene's germline CDR1 is MNHEY and CDR2 SMNVEV (reference sequence). This CDR3 spans 13 amino acids. V lost 1 base to trimming and J lost 0 bases, with 1 base between them. CDR3 in amino acids: CASSLFSYNEQFF. The CDR3 DNA reads as TGTGCCAGCAGTTTATTCTCCTACAATGAGCAGTTCTTC.

The chain joins TRBV7-9 to TRBJ2-3; 9 nucleotides line up with TRBD1. This CDR3 contains 15 residues. The V gene end was trimmed by 2 bases and the J gene end by 4 bases; junction bases not matched to a gene: 4. Per germline, CDR1 SEHNR and CDR2 FQNEAQ (reference sequence). The DNA for the CDR3 is TGTGCCAGCAGCTTACCGGGACAGGGTGCAGATACGCAGTATTTT. Translated, it gives CASSLPGQGADTQYF.

This clone was recorded a few times. The chain recombines TRBV30 with TRBJ1-5; a weak D match, TRBD1 (5 bases). The CDR3 contains 14 residues. CDR1 is GTSNPN and CDR2 is SVGIG in the germline V gene (reference sequence). The V end lost 2 bases, the J end lost 3 bases, and 11 bases lay between the germline ends. CDR3 region: CAWSRGTVNQPQHF. CDR3 nucleotides: TGTGCCTGGAGTAGAGGGACGGTCAATCAGCCCCAGCATTTT.

This clone was recorded only once. This chain uses TRBV11-3 with TRBJ2-7; 8 nucleotides match TRBD2. Germline V lookup: CDR1 SGHNT, CDR2 YENEEA. V lost 2 bases, J lost 5 bases, and 11 bases stayed unmatched. CDR3 size: 16 residues. CDR3 DNA: TGTGCCAGCAGCTTAAGTGACGGGAGGGCGGGCAACGAGCAGTACTTC. This codes for CASSLSDGRAGNEQYF.

The J gene is TRBJ1-1, the V gene TRBV29-1; no definite D call. The CDR3 covers 13 residues. V lost 4 bases, J lost 5 bases, and 14 bases lay in between. CDR1 is SQVTM and CDR2 is ANQGSEA in the germline V gene. CDR3 protein: CSVGFAASTEAFF. For the CDR3, the DNA is TGCAGCGTTGGCTTTGCGGCAAGTACTGAAGCTTTCTTT.

CDR3 sequence reads: CASTPKGQGTEAFF. CDR3 DNA: TGTGCCAGCACCCCCAAAGGGCAGGGCACTGAAGCTTTCTTT. The rearrangement uses TRBV7-9 and TRBJ1-1, with TRBD1 as a possible D gene (5 bases). Germline CDR1 SEHNR, CDR2 FQNEAQ (reference sequence). The CDR3 is 14 amino acids. Trimming took 7 bases from V and 4 from J, leaving 16 bases between them.

This rearrangement joins TRBV4-1 to TRBJ2-1; D unclear. The CDR3 has 12 residues. The germline V gene encodes CDR1 MGHRA and CDR2 YSYEKL. V was cut by 5 bases and J by 6 bases, with 8 bases left in between. The DNA for the CDR3 is TGCGCCAGCAGCTTCGAGGCCAATGAGCAGTTCTTC. Translated, it gives CASSFEANEQFF.

The chain employs TRBV4-1 and TRBJ1-1; 8 bases fit TRBD1. The ends lost 2 bases at V and 1 base at J; junction bases unmatched: 12. The CDR3 extends over 18 amino acids. The germline V gene encodes CDR1 MGHRA and CDR2 YSYEKL. The CDR3 spells CASSQSGQGALGNTEAFF. The CDR3 region has the DNA TGCGCCAGCAGCCAATCCGGCCAGGGGGCTTTAGGGAACACTGAAGCTTTCTTT.

The chain uses TRBV6-6 and TRBJ2-7; D is perhaps TRBD1 (6 bases). Trimming took 4 bases from V and 4 from J, leaving 11 bases between them. The germline V gene has CDR1 MNHNY and CDR2 SVGAGI (reference sequence). The CDR3 covers 13 residues. The chain's CDR3 is CASSFPDRYEQYF. In DNA form, the CDR3 reads TGTGCCAGCAGTTTTCCGGACAGATACGAGCAGTACTTC.

The chain has TRBV19 and TRBJ2-7; 7 positions match TRBD1. Germline values: CDR1 LNHDA, CDR2 SQIVND (reference sequence). This CDR3 region has 14 residues. With 1 base clipped from V and 4 bases from J, the junction kept 4 bases outside the gene matches. The CDR3 sequence: CASSIAGQRYEQYF. The CDR3 nucleotides read TGTGCCAGTAGTATAGCGGGACAGAGGTACGAGCAGTACTTC.

This clone came up once. The rearrangement uses TRBV4-1 and TRBJ2-7, with 9 positions matching TRBD1. The CDR3 loop spans 14 amino acids. J gave up 3 bases and V 3 bases, and 3 bases lay outside the gene matches. Germline CDR1 is MGHRA and CDR2 is YSYEKL. CDR3 loop: CASSHRDRVYEQYF. CDR3 bases: TGCGCCAGCAGCCACCGGGACAGGGTCTACGAGCAGTACTTC.

The chain combines TRBV5-1 with TRBJ2-2; tentatively, D is TRBD1 (5 bases). The CDR3 runs to 15 residues. The germline CDR1 and CDR2 sequences are SGHRS and YFSETQ. Trimming shortened V by 0 bases and J by 8 bases, and 14 bases separated the two germline ends. Here the CDR3 DNA reads TGCGCCAGCAGCTTGGATGGCGGCCCAGGGGGGGAGCTGTTTTTT. This sequence encodes CASSLDGGPGGELFF. Full variable domain (remainder filled in from reference TRBV5-1 and TRBJ2-2): KAGVTQTPRYLIKTRGQQVTLSCSPISGHRSVSWYQQTPGQGLQFLFEYFSETQRNKGNFPGRFSGRQFSNSRSEMNVSTLELGDSALYLCASSLDGGPGGELFFGEGSRLTVL.

The J gene is TRBJ2-1, the V gene TRBV19; D tentatively reads TRBD1 or TRBD2 (5 bases each). The V and J ends lost 7 bases and 6 bases respectively, with 16 bases between them. The CDR3 runs 14 residues. Germline lookup yields CDR1 LNHDA and CDR2 SQIVND (reference sequence). CDR3 loop: CASTYMGRPNEQFF. The CDR3 DNA reads as TGTGCCAGTACCTATATGGGACGTCCCAATGAGCAGTTCTTC.